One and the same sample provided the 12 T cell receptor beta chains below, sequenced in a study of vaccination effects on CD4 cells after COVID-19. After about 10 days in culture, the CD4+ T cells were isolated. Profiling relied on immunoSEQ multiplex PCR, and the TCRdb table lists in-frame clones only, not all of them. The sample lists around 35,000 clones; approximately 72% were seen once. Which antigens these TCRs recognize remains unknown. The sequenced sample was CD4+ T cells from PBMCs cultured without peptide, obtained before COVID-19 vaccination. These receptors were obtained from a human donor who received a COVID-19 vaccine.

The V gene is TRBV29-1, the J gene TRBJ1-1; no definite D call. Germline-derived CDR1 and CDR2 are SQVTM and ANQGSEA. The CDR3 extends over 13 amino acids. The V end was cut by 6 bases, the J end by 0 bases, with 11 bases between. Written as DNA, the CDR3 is TGCAGCGTCGCCGGACGGTTGAACACTGAAGCTTTCTTT. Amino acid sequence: CSVAGRLNTEAFF.

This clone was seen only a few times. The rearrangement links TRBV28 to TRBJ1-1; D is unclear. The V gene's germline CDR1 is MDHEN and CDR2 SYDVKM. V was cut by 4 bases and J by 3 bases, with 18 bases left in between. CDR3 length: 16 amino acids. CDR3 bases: TGTGCCAGCAGTTCGGCAGGCCGCGATAGGGACACTGAAGCTTTCTTT. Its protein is CASSSAGRDRDTEAFF. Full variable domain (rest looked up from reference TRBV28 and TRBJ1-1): DVKVTQSSRYLVKRTGEKVFLECVQDMDHENMFWYRQDPGLGLRLIYFSYDVKMKEKGDIPEGYSVSREKKERFSLILESASTNQTSMYLCASSSAGRDRDTEAFFGQGTRLTVV.

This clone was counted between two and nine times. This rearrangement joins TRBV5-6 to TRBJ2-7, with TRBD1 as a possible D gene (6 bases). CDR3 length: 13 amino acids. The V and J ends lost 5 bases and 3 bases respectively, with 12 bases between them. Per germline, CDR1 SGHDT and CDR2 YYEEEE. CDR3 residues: CASSPTGFYEQYF. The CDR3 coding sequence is TGTGCCAGCAGTCCCACAGGGTTCTACGAGCAGTACTTC.

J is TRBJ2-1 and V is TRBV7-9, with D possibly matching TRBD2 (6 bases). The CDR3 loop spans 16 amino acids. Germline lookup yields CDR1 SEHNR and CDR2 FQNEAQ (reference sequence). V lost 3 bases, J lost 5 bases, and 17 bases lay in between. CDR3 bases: TGTGCCAGCAGCTTCCTGGTGACGGGGGATAACAATGAGCAGTTCTTC. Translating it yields CASSFLVTGDNNEQFF.

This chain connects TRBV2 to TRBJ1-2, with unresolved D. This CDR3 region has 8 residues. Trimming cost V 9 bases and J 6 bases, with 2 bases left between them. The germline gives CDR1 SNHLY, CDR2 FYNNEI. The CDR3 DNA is TGTGCCAGAGATGGCTACACCTTC. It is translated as CARDGYTF.

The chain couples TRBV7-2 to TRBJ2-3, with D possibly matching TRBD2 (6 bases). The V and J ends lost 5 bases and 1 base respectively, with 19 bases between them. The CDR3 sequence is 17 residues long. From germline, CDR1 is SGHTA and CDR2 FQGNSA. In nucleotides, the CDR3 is TGTGCCAGCAGCCTATGGGGTACGGGGGAACGCACAGATACGCAGTATTTT. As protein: CASSLWGTGERTDTQYF.

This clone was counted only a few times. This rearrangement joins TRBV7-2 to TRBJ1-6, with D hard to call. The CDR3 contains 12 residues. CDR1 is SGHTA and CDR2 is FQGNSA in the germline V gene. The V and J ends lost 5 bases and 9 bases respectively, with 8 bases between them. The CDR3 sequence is CASSLGRSPLHF. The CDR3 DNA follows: TGTGCCAGCAGCCTAGGGCGTTCACCCCTCCACTTT.

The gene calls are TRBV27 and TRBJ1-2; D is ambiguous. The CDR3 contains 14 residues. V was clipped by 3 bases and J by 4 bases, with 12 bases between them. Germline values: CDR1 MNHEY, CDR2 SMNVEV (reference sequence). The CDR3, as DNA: TGTGCCAGCAGTTTTCAGGCCGACACCTATGGCTACACCTTC. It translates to CASSFQADTYGYTF.

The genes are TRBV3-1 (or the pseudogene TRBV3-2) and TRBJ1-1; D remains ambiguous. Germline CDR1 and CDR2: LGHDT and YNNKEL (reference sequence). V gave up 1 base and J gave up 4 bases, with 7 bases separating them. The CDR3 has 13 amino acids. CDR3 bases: TGTGCCAGCAGCCAAGTTACGAGCACTGAAGCTTTCTTT. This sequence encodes CASSQVTSTEAFF.

The CDR3 sequence: CASSPTEGTGYTF. CDR3 nucleotides: TGTGCCAGCTCACCCACTGAGGGAACTGGCTACACCTTC. The rearrangement uses TRBV18 and TRBJ1-2; D is unresolved. The CDR3 covers 13 residues. The V gene's germline CDR1 is KGHSH and CDR2 LQKENI. V dropped 3 bases and J dropped 7 bases, with 12 bases sitting between them. Based on the CDR3 plus reference TRBV18 and TRBJ1-2, the full variable domain is NAGVMQNPRHLVRRRGQEARLRCSPMKGHSHVYWYRQLPEEGLKFMVYLQKENIIDESGMPKERFSAEFPKEGPSILRIQQVVRGDSAAYFCASSPTEGTGYTFGSGTRLTVV.

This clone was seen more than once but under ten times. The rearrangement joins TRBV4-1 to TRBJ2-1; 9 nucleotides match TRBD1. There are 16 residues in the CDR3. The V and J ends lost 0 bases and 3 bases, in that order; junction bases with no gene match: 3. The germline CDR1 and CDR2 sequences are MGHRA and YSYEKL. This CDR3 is CASSQDRQGVYNEQFF. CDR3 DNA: TGCGCCAGCAGCCAAGATAGACAGGGGGTCTACAATGAGCAGTTCTTC.

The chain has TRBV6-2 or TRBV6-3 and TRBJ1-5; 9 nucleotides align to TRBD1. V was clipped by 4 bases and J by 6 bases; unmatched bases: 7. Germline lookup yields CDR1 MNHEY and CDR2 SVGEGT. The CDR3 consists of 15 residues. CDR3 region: CASSWGQGPSQPQHF. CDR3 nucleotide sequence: TGTGCCAGCAGTTGGGGACAGGGCCCAAGTCAGCCCCAGCATTTT.